The clone carrying this T cell receptor beta chain showed up just a few times. The antigen remains undetermined. Extracted from the samples, RNA was reverse transcribed into cDNA to serve as the sequencing template. Repertoires were generated with immunoSEQ multiplex PCR, while TCRdb's copy carries only in-frame clones and drops some. The sample consists of under 150,000 clones, roughly 82% of them appearing once. Documented treatment: oral pan-JAK inhibitor, 5-10 mg twice daily. It was from alopecia areata patients that lesional scalp punch biopsies and peripheral blood were collected. Per germline, CDR1 LNHDA and CDR2 SQIVND (reference sequence). The CDR3 length is 13 residues. Trimming cost V 3 bases and J 5 bases, with 8 bases left between them. This entry comes from a study of CD8+ T cells in alopecia areata. Findings and limits, study-wide: On tofacitinib, scalp clonality and expanded CD8+ clones among top 100 fell significantly. Many expanded lesional clones persisted in scalp and blood during tofacitinib treatment. With just one nonresponder, it is still uncertain whether baseline CD8+ expansion relates to response.

The sample was CD8+ T cells sorted from blood, taken at week 4, from a patient treated with tofacitinib. This clonotype was sampled from a human donor with alopecia areata. The rearrangement links TRBV19 to TRBJ2-1; D remains unclear. CDR3 nucleotide sequence: TGTGCCAGTAGTATCGGACCCGACAATGAGCAGTTCTTC. Amino acids: CASSIGPDNEQFF.